This TCR beta chain is from a study of cytomegalovirus exposure and HLA in healthy donors. Use of 60 Vbeta and 13 Jbeta primers characterized the PCR. The protocol was immunoSEQ multiplex PCR, while the TCRdb copy is restricted to in-frame clones and leaves out a portion. This sample has fewer than 350,000 clones, with around nine tenths found just once. Worth noting for this clone: The antigen is not known.

Findings and limits, study-wide: Apparent HLA restriction characterized most CMV-associated TCR beta chains in a later analysis. The authors confirmed in vitro that a few CMV-associated chains were specific for CMV antigens. A later analysis reportedly found fewer N-insertions in an Asian-associated ancestry cluster than the roughly 670-donor mean.

CDR3 length equals 12 residues. Trimming pared 5 bases from V and 7 bases from J, leaving 12 bases between. CDR1 is SGHAT, CDR2 FQNNGV, per germline. The sequencing sample was made of PBMCs. The receptor's source is a young woman in good health and CMV-seronegative. The gene calls are TRBV11-2 and TRBJ2-7; D is ambiguous. The CDR3 here is CASSPIGWEQYF. The CDR3 DNA reads as TGTGCCAGCAGCCCAATCGGGTGGGAGCAGTACTTC.